One sample yielded the 25 T cell receptor beta chains listed below, sequenced in a study of cytomegalovirus exposure and HLA in healthy donors. With 60 Vbeta and 13 Jbeta primers, the PCR was carried out. The table came from immunoSEQ multiplex PCR; TCRdb's copy has only in-frame clones and leaves some out. The sample contains 110,000 to 150,000 clones, approximately 79% of which appear only once. Source material: PBMCs. These receptors all stem from a woman aged 25 to 39 in good health and CMV-seronegative.

The chain carries TRBV25-1 and TRBJ2-3, with 7 bases that match TRBD1. The CDR3 runs to 15 residues. The V gene end was trimmed by 7 bases and the J gene end by 2 bases; junction bases not matched to a gene: 9. CDR1 and CDR2 (germline): MGHDK, SYGVNS. CDR3 protein: CASTLGDRLTDTQYF. CDR3 sequence (DNA): TGTGCCAGCACCCTCGGGGACAGACTCACAGATACGCAGTATTTT.

CDR3 amino acids: CASSITGQGGTEAFF. For the CDR3, the DNA is TGTGCCAGCAGCATAACAGGACAGGGAGGTACTGAAGCTTTCTTT. The rearrangement uses TRBV7-2 and TRBJ1-1; 8 bases agree with TRBD1. J lost 5 bases, V lost 5 bases, and 10 bases had no gene match. Germline-derived CDR1 and CDR2 are SGHTA and FQGNSA. The CDR3 contains 15 residues.

This clone was counted a single time. The chain couples TRBV7-6 to TRBJ2-1; TRBD2 is a possible D gene (5 bases). The CDR3 runs to 13 residues. V dropped 1 base and J dropped 9 bases, with 10 bases sitting between them. Germline CDR1 and CDR2: SGHVS and FNYEAQ. This chain's CDR3 is CASSLVRSGEQFF. CDR3 DNA: TGTGCCAGCAGCTTAGTGAGGAGCGGTGAGCAGTTCTTC.

The chain is built from TRBV7-7 and TRBJ1-1; TRBD1 agrees at 9 bases. The junction had 6 bases not matched to a gene; V was cut back by 5 bases and J by 8 bases. The CDR3 totals 13 residues. CDR1 is SSHAT, CDR2 FNYEAQ, per germline (reference sequence). DNA of the CDR3: TGTGCCAGCAGCCCACAAGGGACAGGGGAAGCTTTCTTT. Its protein product is CASSPQGTGEAFF.

This clone showed up just a few times. CDR3 sequence reads: CASSLTARGYTEAFF. Here the CDR3 DNA reads TGTGCCAGCAGCCTAACGGCGCGGGGGTACACTGAAGCTTTCTTT. The gene calls are TRBV5-4 and TRBJ1-1, with D tentatively TRBD1 (5 bases). The V gene lost 4 bases and the J gene lost 3 bases, with 16 bases spanning the gap. Germline V gene sequence: CDR1 SGHNT, CDR2 YYREEE (reference sequence). There are 15 residues in the CDR3.

This clone appeared a few times. The J gene is TRBJ1-1, the V gene TRBV2; TRBD1 matches 7 bases. CDR1 is SNHLY, CDR2 FYNNEI, per germline. This CDR3 is built from 14 residues. With V trimmed by 8 bases and J by 1 base, 7 bases remained unmatched. The chain's CDR3 is CASVRRGQNTEAFF. The CDR3 nucleotides are TGTGCCAGCGTGCGTAGGGGGCAGAACACTGAAGCTTTCTTT.

The chain has TRBV29-1 and TRBJ2-2, with D possibly matching TRBD1 (5 bases). Germline lookup yields CDR1 SQVTM and CDR2 ANQGSEA. The CDR3 consists of 12 residues. With 3 bases removed from V and 6 bases from J, the gap between germline ends came to 8 bases. For the CDR3, the DNA is TGCAGCGTTGAGTGGGGCCCCGGGGAGCTGTTTTTT. This encodes CSVEWGPGELFF.

The J gene is TRBJ2-7, the V gene TRBV4-1; TRBD2 might be the D (6 bases). The CDR3 has 17 amino acids. Per germline, CDR1 MGHRA and CDR2 YSYEKL. The V end lost 2 bases, the J end lost 1 base, and 18 bases lay between the germline ends. The CDR3 reads CASSQRAPSAGSYEQYF. In DNA form, the CDR3 reads TGCGCCAGCAGCCAAAGAGCTCCCAGCGCGGGATCCTACGAGCAGTACTTC.

V usage is TRBV6-6 and J usage is TRBJ2-3, with 12 bases aligning to TRBD1. This CDR3 has 15 amino acids. V gave up 0 bases and J gave up 6 bases; unmatched junction bases: 1. Germline loops: CDR1 MNHNY, CDR2 SVGAGI (reference sequence). The CDR3 sequence is CASSYSGQGADTQYF. The CDR3 DNA is TGTGCCAGCAGTTACTCGGGACAGGGGGCCGATACGCAGTATTTT.

The chain recombines TRBV5-5 with TRBJ2-6; TRBD2 is a possible D gene (6 bases). Trimming took off 1 base at V and 1 base at J, with 15 bases between the two ends. This CDR3 has 18 amino acids. CDR1 and CDR2 (germline): SGHKS, YYEKEE (reference sequence). The CDR3 DNA sequence: TGTGCCAGCAGCTTGCAATGGGGACTCTCTTCTGGGGCCAACGTCCTGACTTTC. It specifies CASSLQWGLSSGANVLTF.

This clone was counted a few times. In nucleotides, the CDR3 is TGTGCCAGCAGTGAAGAGGGGAACTCCTACAATGAGCAGTTCTTC. Encoded protein: CASSEEGNSYNEQFF. This chain joins TRBV6-1 and TRBJ2-1, with D possibly matching TRBD1 (5 bases). The CDR3 is made up of 15 amino acids. Trimming pared 1 base from V and 0 bases from J, leaving 7 bases between. Germline CDR1 is MNHNS and CDR2 is SASEGT.

The chain uses TRBV2 and TRBJ1-1; the D gene is possibly TRBD1 (5 bases). Germline lookup yields CDR1 SNHLY and CDR2 FYNNEI. The CDR3 length is 14 residues. Trimming removed 4 bases at V and 4 bases at J, with 13 bases between. CDR3 in DNA: TGTGCCAGCAGTGGTACGGGGGGAGGCACTGAAGCTTTCTTT. Protein product: CASSGTGGGTEAFF.

Concerning this clone itself: The junction departs from the called germline gene at one end, perhaps through a read error. The chain has TRBV6-1 and TRBJ2-5; 8 positions agree with TRBD2. Germline lookup yields CDR1 MNHNS and CDR2 SASEGT. This CDR3 region has 13 residues. The CDR3 is CASSKAGAPTQYF. CDR3 nucleotide sequence: TGTGCCAGCAGTAAAGCGGGGGCCCCGACCCAGTACTTC.

CDR3 in amino acids: CASSLVLAGAKNEQYF. CDR3 nucleotides: TGTGCCAGCAGCTTGGTCTTAGCGGGGGCGAAGAACGAGCAGTACTTC. The rearrangement joins TRBV5-5 to TRBJ2-7; 9 bases are shared with TRBD2. This CDR3 contains 16 residues. After removal of 0 bases from V and 5 bases from J, the junction contained 9 bases not matched to a gene. Germline loops: CDR1 SGHKS, CDR2 YYEKEE (reference sequence).

The chain carries TRBV5-6 and TRBJ1-5, with 7 bases that match TRBD1. The J segment lost 5 bases and the V segment lost 0 bases, leaving 5 bases of the junction unmatched. CDR1 and CDR2 (germline): SGHDT, YYEEEE. The CDR3 has 15 amino acids. This CDR3 reads CASSLGDSGHQPQHF. The CDR3 DNA sequence: TGTGCCAGCAGCTTGGGGGACAGTGGCCATCAGCCCCAGCATTTT.

The chain carries TRBV9 and TRBJ2-7; D perhaps matches TRBD1 (5 bases). CDR3 length: 13 amino acids. Per the germline V gene, CDR1 is SGDLS and CDR2 is YYNGEE. With 4 bases removed from V and 0 bases from J, the gap between germline ends came to 8 bases. CDR3 coding DNA: TGTGCCAGCAGCCCGGACACCTCCTACGAGCAGTACTTC. Amino acids: CASSPDTSYEQYF.

This clone was counted once. This chain links TRBV19 with TRBJ1-5; the match to TRBD1 covers 9 bases. CDR1 is LNHDA, CDR2 SQIVND, per germline (reference sequence). The CDR3 length is 14 residues. V was clipped by 10 bases and J by 5 bases; unmatched bases: 9. The CDR3 spells CATRDRERDQPQHF. CDR3 in DNA: TGTGCCACCCGGGACAGGGAAAGGGATCAGCCCCAGCATTTT.

A remark on this clone: The sample carries other DNA sequences with the same CDR3. The V call is TRBV5-1, the J call TRBJ2-3, with 9 bases fitting TRBD2. Losses at the gene ends were 0 bases for V and 3 bases for J; bases not matched to a gene: 2. Germline CDR1 SGHRS, CDR2 YFSETQ. The CDR3 loop spans 15 amino acids. This CDR3 is CASSLVAGGTDTQYF. The CDR3 DNA sequence: TGCGCCAGCAGCTTGGTGGCGGGGGGGACAGATACGCAGTATTTT.

This clone was seen a single time. The chain has TRBV29-1 and TRBJ1-2; D perhaps matches TRBD1 (6 bases). The CDR3 sequence is 12 residues long. Germline V gene lookup returns CDR1 SQVTM and CDR2 ANQGSEA. Trimming took off 5 bases at V and 8 bases at J, with 15 bases between the two ends. The CDR3 DNA follows: TGCAGCGTTCCCCCGGGGGGGGGCGGCTACACCTTC. Its translation is CSVPPGGGGYTF.

The chain uses TRBV6-5 and TRBJ1-5, with D tentatively TRBD1 (6 bases). Germline V gene data show CDR1 as MNHEY and CDR2 as SVGAGI. CDR3 length equals 14 residues. Trimming stripped 4 bases from V and 11 bases from J, with 18 bases between. In nucleotides, the CDR3 is TGTGCCAGCAGTTTAACAGGGAACTCCGGGTCCCAGCATTTT. Amino acid sequence: CASSLTGNSGSQHF.

V usage is TRBV9 and J usage is TRBJ2-1; TRBD1 agrees at 11 bases. Germline values: CDR1 SGDLS, CDR2 YYNGEE. The CDR3 contains 15 residues. V was clipped by 4 bases and J by 9 bases; unmatched bases: 9. CDR3 in DNA: TGTGCCAGCAGCACCGGACAGGGGGCGCCTGTTGAGCAGTTCTTC. This translates into CASSTGQGAPVEQFF. Full variable domain (remainder filled in from reference TRBV9 and TRBJ2-1): DSGVTQTPKHLITATGQRVTLRCSPRSGDLSVYWYQQSLDQGLQFLIQYYNGEERAKGNILERFSAQQFPDLHSELNLSSLELGDSALYFCASSTGQGAPVEQFFGPGTRLTVL.

The CDR3: CASSQQGGPQYF. Here the CDR3 DNA reads TGTGCCAGCAGTCAGCAGGGCGGACCGCAGTACTTC. This rearrangement joins TRBV2 to TRBJ2-7; the D gene is possibly TRBD1 (5 bases). V was pared by 5 bases and J by 9 bases, with 14 bases between. CDR1 and CDR2 from the germline V gene are SNHLY and FYNNEI. This CDR3 has 12 residues.

This clone showed up just a few times. The chain recombines TRBV6-1 with TRBJ1-1; D is perhaps TRBD1 (5 bases). Germline loops: CDR1 MNHNS, CDR2 SASEGT. This CDR3 comprises 14 residues. V was shortened by 0 bases and J by 8 bases, with 13 bases between the two germline ends. The CDR3 bases are TGTGCCAGCAGTGAAGCGCTGGGGCGACTGGAAGCTTTCTTT. This translates into CASSEALGRLEAFF.

This clone was recorded a few times. The chain recombines TRBV28 with TRBJ2-7; TRBD2 aligns across 10 bases. Germline values: CDR1 MDHEN, CDR2 SYDVKM. With V trimmed by 6 bases and J by 3 bases, 8 bases remained unmatched. The CDR3 spans 15 residues. CDR3 sequence (DNA): TGTGCCAGCAGGGATAGCGGGGGGCTTCTCTACGAGCAGTACTTC. Residues: CASRDSGGLLYEQYF.

The CDR3 DNA is TGCGCCAGCAGCCAGGGACAGCTCGCCTACGAGCAGTACTTC. This codes for CASSQGQLAYEQYF. This chain uses TRBV5-1 with TRBJ2-7, with 7 nucleotides matching TRBD1. Germline CDR1 reads SGHRS; CDR2 reads YFSETQ. V shed 4 bases and J 2 bases; nucleotides not matched to a gene: 6. This CDR3 is 14 amino acids long.